The entry below gives a single TCR beta chain sequence along with its context. Its antigen remains unidentified. V was shortened by 8 bases and J by 6 bases, with 20 bases between the two germline ends. Germline CDR1 reads LNHDA; CDR2 reads SQIVND (reference sequence). There are 15 residues in the CDR3. PCR involved 60 Vbeta and 13 Jbeta primers. Method: immunoSEQ multiplex PCR; TCRdb's copy keeps in-frame clones and lacks some. The table includes about 60,000 clones, approximately 79% detected once. This specimen comes from a study of cytomegalovirus exposure and HLA in healthy donors. The study, taken as a whole, reports: Segments of the TCR beta V type were, in most cases, productive about 87% or about 30% of the time in an earlier analysis.

This chain links TRBV19 with TRBJ1-5; tentatively, D is TRBD1 (5 bases). The specimen was PBMCs. This clonotype was obtained from a woman aged 25-40 years in good health and CMV-seronegative. CDR3: CASHGGGGTSQPQHF. The CDR3 bases are TGTGCCAGTCATGGGGGGGGTGGTACAAGTCAGCCCCAGCATTTT.